Presented here are 16 T cell receptor beta chains from one specimen sequenced in a study of post-analysis software for immune sequencing data. Study findings and constraints: Roughly five TRBV segments appeared more often in patients than in controls, and TRBV5-6, TRBV5-1 and TRBV20-1 were among these.

Their recognized antigens are unknown. Unique molecular identifiers had been added to the TCR beta cDNA libraries. Each CDR3 protein gets one entry after TCRdb re-called the PCR reads with MiXCR. In the table there are roughly 800,000 distinct CDR3 sequences, roughly 30% of which are singletons. Sample: blood. The receptors shown here come from a girl between 10 and 17 years old with multiple sclerosis.

V gene TRBV20-1 combines with J gene TRBJ2-5, with a tentative D call TRBD2 (6 bases). Per the germline V gene, CDR1 is DFQATT and CDR2 is SNEGSKA (reference sequence). V lost 3 bases and J 7 bases, leaving 18 bases between the germline ends. There are 14 residues in the CDR3. For the CDR3, the DNA is TGCAGTGCTAGGCCTGGGGAGGACGTCGGGACCCAGTACTTC. Its protein product is CSARPGEDVGTQYF.

This clonotype was seen a few times. The rearrangement uses TRBV15 and TRBJ2-1, with 9 bases identical to TRBD1. V lost 3 bases, J lost 3 bases, and 9 bases stayed unmatched. Germline CDR1 is LNHNV and CDR2 is YYDKDF (reference sequence). This CDR3 comprises 17 residues. The CDR3 nucleotides read TGTGCCACCAGCAGTACCCTCCGGGACAGGGTCTACAATGAGCAGTTCTTC. Translation gives CATSSTLRDRVYNEQFF.

This clonotype was counted only a few times. The rearrangement uses TRBV5-5 and TRBJ2-3; D not resolved. Germline V gene sequence: CDR1 SGHKS, CDR2 YYEKEE (reference sequence). V was shortened by 1 base and J by 4 bases, with 16 bases between the two germline ends. CDR3 length: 16 amino acids. The CDR3 coding sequence is TGTGCCAGCAGCTTGAGGATTGGTGGGGTCCCAGATACGCAGTATTTT. Protein sequence: CASSLRIGGVPDTQYF.

The gene calls are TRBV7-9 and TRBJ2-7; D uncertain. Trimming pared 3 bases from V and 2 bases from J, leaving 11 bases between. CDR1 is SEHNR, CDR2 FQNEAQ, per germline (reference sequence). This CDR3 has 14 residues. The CDR3 nucleotides read TGTGCCAGCAGCTTTTCAGAATTCACCTACGAGCAGTACTTC. Translating gives CASSFSEFTYEQYF.

The chain carries TRBV5-1 and TRBJ1-1; TRBD1 aligns across 10 bases. CDR1 is SGHRS, CDR2 YFSETQ, per germline. CDR3 length equals 15 residues. The V gene end was trimmed by 4 bases and the J gene end by 5 bases; junction bases not matched to a gene: 8. CDR3 in amino acids: CASSPTPGQGTEAFF. In DNA, the CDR3 is TGCGCCAGCAGCCCAACACCGGGACAGGGGACTGAAGCTTTCTTT.

A few counts support this clonotype. The chain uses TRBV2 and TRBJ2-3, with unresolved D. V lost 7 bases to trimming and J lost 5 bases, with 7 bases between them. The length of the CDR3 is 11 residues. Germline assignment: CDR1 SNHLY and CDR2 FYNNEI. This CDR3 is CASILRDTQYF. CDR3 DNA: TGTGCCAGCATCTTGAGAGATACGCAGTATTTT.

This clonotype was found many times. The rearrangement links TRBV24-1 to TRBJ2-3; D is perhaps TRBD1 or TRBD2 (6 bases each). Looked up from germline, CDR1 is KGHDR and CDR2 is SFDVKD. The V and J ends lost 3 bases and 1 base respectively, with 16 bases between them. There are 17 residues in the CDR3. CDR3 nucleotide sequence: TGTGCCACCAGTGATCGGGCCGGGAGACAGGGCACAGATACGCAGTATTTT. It encodes CATSDRAGRQGTDTQYF.

Regarding this clonotype: Being one base from a much bigger clone, this may be a read error. This chain uses TRBV11-2 with TRBJ2-7; D gene unclear. Germline values: CDR1 SGHAT, CDR2 FQNNGV. The CDR3 runs 14 residues. Trimming stripped 6 bases from V and 0 bases from J, with 12 bases between. The CDR3 loop reads CASSCVVTSYEQYF. In nucleotides, the CDR3 is TGTGCCAGCAGTTGTGTGGTCACCTCCTACGAGCAGTACTTC. Full variable domain (remainder filled in from reference TRBV11-2 and TRBJ2-7): EAGVAQSPRYKIIEKRQSVAFWCNPISGHATLYWYQQILGQGPKLLIQFQNNGVVDDSQLPKDRFSAERLKGVDSTLKIQPAKLEDSAVYLCASSCVVTSYEQYFGPGTRLTVT.

V gene TRBV19 combines with J gene TRBJ1-5, with 8 bases aligning to TRBD1. This CDR3 region has 13 residues. CDR1 and CDR2 from the germline V gene are LNHDA and SQIVND (reference sequence). V gave up 8 bases and J gave up 2 bases; unmatched junction bases: 2. This CDR3 reads CASLGQGNQPQHF. CDR3 nucleotide sequence: TGTGCCAGTCTGGGACAGGGCAATCAGCCCCAGCATTTT.

This clonotype was seen only a few times. The CDR3 bases are TGTGCCAGCAGCCGGGCTAGCGGGGGGGCAGCCCAGTACTTC. Protein: CASSRASGGAAQYF. J is TRBJ2-5 and V is TRBV7-2; TRBD2 matches at 12 bases. The CDR3 covers 14 residues. Germline CDR1 reads SGHTA; CDR2 reads FQGNSA. V lost 5 bases, J lost 9 bases, and 7 bases stayed unmatched.

V usage is TRBV20-1 and J usage is TRBJ2-6, with unresolved D. This CDR3 has 13 residues. V was shortened by 7 bases and J by 0 bases, with 7 bases between the two germline ends. CDR1 and CDR2 (germline): DFQATT, SNEGSKA (reference sequence). The chain's CDR3 is CSGLASGANVLTF. The CDR3 bases are TGCAGTGGTCTGGCCTCTGGGGCCAACGTCCTGACTTTC.

The chain employs TRBV6-5 and TRBJ1-1; 9 nucleotides agree with TRBD1. Losses at the gene ends were 6 bases for V and 5 bases for J; bases not matched to a gene: 13. CDR1 and CDR2 from the germline V gene are MNHEY and SVGAGI. The CDR3 consists of 16 residues. The CDR3 DNA reads as TGTGCCAGCAGACAACTACAGGGGGCGAGGGGTACTGAAGCTTTCTTT. Its translation: CASRQLQGARGTEAFF.

This clonotype was observed many times. The chain joins TRBV20-1 to TRBJ2-3, with no clear D. The CDR3 totals 16 residues. Trimming removed 0 bases at V and 4 bases at J, with 17 bases between. Germline values: CDR1 DFQATT, CDR2 SNEGSKA (reference sequence). This chain's CDR3 is CSARDQAPTSPDTQYF. The CDR3 coding sequence is TGCAGTGCTAGAGATCAGGCCCCGACGTCACCAGATACGCAGTATTTT.

This clonotype turned up a few times. The chain carries TRBV20-1 and TRBJ1-1; D might be TRBD1 (6 bases). CDR3 length: 16 residues. Trimming stripped 1 base from V and 0 bases from J, with 15 bases between. Germline V lookup: CDR1 DFQATT, CDR2 SNEGSKA (reference sequence). CDR3 residues: CSARVGQNFMNTEAFF. CDR3 nucleotides: TGCAGTGCTAGAGTAGGACAGAACTTCATGAACACTGAAGCTTTCTTT.

This clonotype came up many times. The chain combines TRBV20-1 with TRBJ2-5; D might be TRBD2 (6 bases). This CDR3 region has 12 residues. Germline V lookup: CDR1 DFQATT, CDR2 SNEGSKA (reference sequence). The CDR3: CSPEGRQETQYF. DNA for the CDR3: TGCAGCCCGGAGGGGCGCCAAGAGACCCAGTACTTC.

This clonotype was recorded a few times. The chain couples TRBV20-1 to TRBJ2-7; the D gene is possibly TRBD1 (6 bases). V shed 7 bases and J shed 1 base, with 11 bases lying between them. CDR3 size: 12 residues. Germline CDR1 reads DFQATT; CDR2 reads SNEGSKA (reference sequence). The CDR3 spells CSVGTPSYEQYF. The CDR3 DNA reads as TGCAGTGTCGGGACACCGTCCTACGAGCAGTACTTC.